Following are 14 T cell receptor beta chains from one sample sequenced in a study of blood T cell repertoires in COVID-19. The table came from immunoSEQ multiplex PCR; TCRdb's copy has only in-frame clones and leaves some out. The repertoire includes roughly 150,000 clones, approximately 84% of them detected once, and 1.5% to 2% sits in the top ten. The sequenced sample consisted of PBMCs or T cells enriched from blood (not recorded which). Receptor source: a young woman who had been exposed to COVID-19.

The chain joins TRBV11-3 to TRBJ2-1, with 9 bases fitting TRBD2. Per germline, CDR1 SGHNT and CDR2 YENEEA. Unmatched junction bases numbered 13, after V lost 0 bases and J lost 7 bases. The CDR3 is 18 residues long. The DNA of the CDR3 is TGTGCCAGCAGCTTAGATCAGGGCGGTAGCGGGAGTTTTAATGAGCAGTTCTTC. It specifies CASSLDQGGSGSFNEQFF.

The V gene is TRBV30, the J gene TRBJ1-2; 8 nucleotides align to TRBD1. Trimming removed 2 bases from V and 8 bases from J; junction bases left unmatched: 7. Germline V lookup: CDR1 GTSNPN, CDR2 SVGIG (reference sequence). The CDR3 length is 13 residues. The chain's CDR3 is CAWSLGQGDGYTF. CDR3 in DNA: TGTGCCTGGAGTCTAGGACAGGGCGACGGCTACACCTTC.

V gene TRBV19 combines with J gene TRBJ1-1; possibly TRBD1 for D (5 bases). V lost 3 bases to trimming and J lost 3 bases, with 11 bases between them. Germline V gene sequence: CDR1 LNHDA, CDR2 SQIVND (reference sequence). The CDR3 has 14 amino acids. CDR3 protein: CASSMGGTDTEAFF. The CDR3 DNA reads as TGTGCCAGTAGTATGGGGGGGACGGACACTGAAGCTTTCTTT.

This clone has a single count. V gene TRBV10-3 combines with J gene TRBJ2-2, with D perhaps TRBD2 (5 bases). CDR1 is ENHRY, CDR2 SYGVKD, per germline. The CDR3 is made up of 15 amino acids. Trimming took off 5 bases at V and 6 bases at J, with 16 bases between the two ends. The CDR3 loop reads CAISPPDSGSGELFF. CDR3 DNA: TGTGCCATCAGTCCCCCTGACTCGGGGTCCGGGGAGCTGTTTTTT.

CDR3 DNA: TGTGCCAGTATCCACTCGACAGGGGGTCTAGATGGCTACACCTTC. Protein sequence: CASIHSTGGLDGYTF. The V call is TRBV19, the J call TRBJ1-2; 9 nucleotides match TRBD1. The CDR3 is made up of 15 amino acids. Germline CDR1 reads LNHDA; CDR2 reads SQIVND (reference sequence). V was clipped by 7 bases and J by 6 bases; unmatched bases: 12. Complete variable domain (other parts from reference TRBV19 and TRBJ1-2): DGGITQSPKYLFRKEGQNVTLSCEQNLNHDAMYWYRQDPGQGLRLIYYSQIVNDFQKGDIAEGYSVSREKKESFPLTVTSAQKNPTAFYLCASIHSTGGLDGYTFGSGTRLTVV.

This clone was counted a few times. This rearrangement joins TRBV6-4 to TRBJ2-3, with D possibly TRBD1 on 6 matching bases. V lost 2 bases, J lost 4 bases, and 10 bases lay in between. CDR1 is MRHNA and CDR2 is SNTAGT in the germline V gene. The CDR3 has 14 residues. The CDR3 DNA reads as TGTGCCAGCAGTGACGGGGGCTCCGCAGATACGCAGTATTTT. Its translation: CASSDGGSADTQYF.

CDR3 DNA: TGTGCCAGCAGCACCCAGGGGGCGACTAGCGGAGACGGGTACGAGCAGTACTTC. This gives the protein CASSTQGATSGDGYEQYF. The rearrangement uses TRBV21-1 and TRBJ2-7; TRBD2, as called in the table, went unchecked against the DNA. TRBV21-1 is termed a pseudogene. The CDR3 runs 18 residues.

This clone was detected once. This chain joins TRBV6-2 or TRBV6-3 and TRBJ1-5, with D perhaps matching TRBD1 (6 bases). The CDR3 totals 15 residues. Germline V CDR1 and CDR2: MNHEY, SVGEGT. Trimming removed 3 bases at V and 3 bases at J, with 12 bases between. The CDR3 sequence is CASSYAGAFNQPQHF. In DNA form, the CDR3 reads TGTGCCAGCAGTTATGCGGGGGCGTTCAATCAGCCCCAGCATTTT.

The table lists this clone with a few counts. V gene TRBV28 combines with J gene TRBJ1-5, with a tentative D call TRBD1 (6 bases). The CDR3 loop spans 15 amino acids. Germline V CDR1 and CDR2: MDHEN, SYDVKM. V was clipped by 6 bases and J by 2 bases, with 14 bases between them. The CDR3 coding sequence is TGTGCCAGCAGGCGCGGGGGCGGGCGCAATCAGCCCCAGCATTTT. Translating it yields CASRRGGGRNQPQHF.

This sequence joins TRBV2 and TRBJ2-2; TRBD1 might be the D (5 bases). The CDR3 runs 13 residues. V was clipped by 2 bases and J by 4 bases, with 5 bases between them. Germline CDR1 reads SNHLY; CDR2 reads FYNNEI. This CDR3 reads CASSEQGTGELFF. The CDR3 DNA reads TGTGCCAGCAGTGAACAGGGCACCGGGGAGCTGTTTTTT.

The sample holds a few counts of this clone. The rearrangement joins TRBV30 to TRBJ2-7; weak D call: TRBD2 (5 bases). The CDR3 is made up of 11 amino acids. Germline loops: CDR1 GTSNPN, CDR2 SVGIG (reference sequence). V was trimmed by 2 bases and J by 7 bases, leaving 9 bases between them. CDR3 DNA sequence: TGTGCCTGGAGTCGGGGTCGGGAGCAGTACTTC. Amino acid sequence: CAWSRGREQYF.

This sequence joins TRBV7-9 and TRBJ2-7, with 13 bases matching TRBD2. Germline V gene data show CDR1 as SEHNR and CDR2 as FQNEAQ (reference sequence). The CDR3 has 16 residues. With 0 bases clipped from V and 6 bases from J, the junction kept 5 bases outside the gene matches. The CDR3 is CASSLALGTSGIEQYF. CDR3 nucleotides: TGTGCCAGCAGCTTAGCGCTGGGGACTAGCGGGATCGAGCAGTACTTC.

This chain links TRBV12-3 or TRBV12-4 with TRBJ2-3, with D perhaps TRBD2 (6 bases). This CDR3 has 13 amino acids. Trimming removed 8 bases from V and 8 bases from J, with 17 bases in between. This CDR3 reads CASGGLLDGTQYF. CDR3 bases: TGTGCCAGCGGAGGGCTACTAGACGGTACGCAGTATTTT.

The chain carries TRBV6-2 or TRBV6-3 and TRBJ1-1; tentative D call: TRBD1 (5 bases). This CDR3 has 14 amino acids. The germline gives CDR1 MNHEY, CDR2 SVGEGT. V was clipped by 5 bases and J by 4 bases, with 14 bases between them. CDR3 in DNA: TGTGCCAGCAGTCAACTATCGGGGGGCACTGAAGCTTTCTTT. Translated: CASSQLSGGTEAFF.